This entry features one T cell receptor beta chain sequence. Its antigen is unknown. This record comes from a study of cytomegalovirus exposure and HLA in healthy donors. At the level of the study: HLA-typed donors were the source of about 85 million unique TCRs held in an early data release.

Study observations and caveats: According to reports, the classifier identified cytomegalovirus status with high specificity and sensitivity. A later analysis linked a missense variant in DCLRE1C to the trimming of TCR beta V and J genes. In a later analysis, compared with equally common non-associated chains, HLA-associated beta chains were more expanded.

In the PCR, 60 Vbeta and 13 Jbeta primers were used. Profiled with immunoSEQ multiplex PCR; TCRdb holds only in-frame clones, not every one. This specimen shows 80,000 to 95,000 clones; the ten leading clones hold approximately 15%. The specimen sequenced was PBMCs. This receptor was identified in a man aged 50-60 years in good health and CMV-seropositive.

The CDR3 DNA sequence: TGTGCCAGCAGGGCCACCGGGACTGCTTGGCAGCAGTACTTC. Its protein is CASRATGTAWQQYF. The chain couples TRBV2 to TRBJ2-7; perhaps TRBD2 as D (6 bases). This CDR3 has 14 amino acids. Trimming left V 6 bases short and J 8 bases short, with 20 bases between. Germline values: CDR1 SNHLY, CDR2 FYNNEI.